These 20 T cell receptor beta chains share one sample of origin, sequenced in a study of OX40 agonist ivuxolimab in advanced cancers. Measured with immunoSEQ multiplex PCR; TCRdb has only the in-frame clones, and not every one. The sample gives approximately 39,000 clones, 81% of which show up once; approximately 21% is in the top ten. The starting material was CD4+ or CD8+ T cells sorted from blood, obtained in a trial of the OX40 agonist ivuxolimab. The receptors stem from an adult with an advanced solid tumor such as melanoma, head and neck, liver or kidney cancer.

CDR3 protein: CASRLAKNTEAFF. The CDR3 nucleotides read TGCGCCAGCAGACTCGCCAAGAACACTGAAGCTTTCTTT. V usage is TRBV10-1 and J usage is TRBJ1-1; D is unresolved. The CDR3 is 13 amino acids. V was trimmed by 6 bases and J by 1 base, leaving 9 bases between them. Looked up from germline, CDR1 is WNHNN and CDR2 is SYGVQD (reference sequence).

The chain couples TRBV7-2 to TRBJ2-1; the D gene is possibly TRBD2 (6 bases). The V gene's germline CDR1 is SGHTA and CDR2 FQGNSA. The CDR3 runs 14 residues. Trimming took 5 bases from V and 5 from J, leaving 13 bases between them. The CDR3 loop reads CASSPYGGNNEQFF. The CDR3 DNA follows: TGTGCCAGCAGCCCATACGGCGGGAACAATGAGCAGTTCTTC.

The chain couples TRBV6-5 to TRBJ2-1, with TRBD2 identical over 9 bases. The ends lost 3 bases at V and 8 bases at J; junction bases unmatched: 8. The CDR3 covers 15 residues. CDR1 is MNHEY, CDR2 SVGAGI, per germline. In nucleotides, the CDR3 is TGTGCCAGCAGTTATGGCGGGAGGGCCAATGATGAGCAGTTCTTC. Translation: CASSYGGRANDEQFF.

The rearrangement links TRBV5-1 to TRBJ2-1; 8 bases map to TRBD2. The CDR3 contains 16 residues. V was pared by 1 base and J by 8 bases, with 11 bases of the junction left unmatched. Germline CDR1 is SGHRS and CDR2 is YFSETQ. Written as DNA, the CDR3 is TGCGCCAGCAGCTTGACTGGTAGCGGGGCTTTATATGAGCAGTTCTTC. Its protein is CASSLTGSGALYEQFF. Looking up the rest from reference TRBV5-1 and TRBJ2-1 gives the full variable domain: KAGVTQTPRYLIKTRGQQVTLSCSPISGHRSVSWYQQTPGQGLQFLFEYFSETQRNKGNFPGRFSGRQFSNSRSEMNVSTLELGDSALYLCASSLTGSGALYEQFFGPGTRLTVL.

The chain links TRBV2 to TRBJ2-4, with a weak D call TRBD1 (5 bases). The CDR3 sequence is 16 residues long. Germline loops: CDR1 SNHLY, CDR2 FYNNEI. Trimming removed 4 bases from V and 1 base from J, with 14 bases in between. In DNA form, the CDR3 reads TGTGCCAGCAGTGCCCAGGGTTTAATCGCCAAAAACATTCAGTACTTC. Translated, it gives CASSAQGLIAKNIQYF.

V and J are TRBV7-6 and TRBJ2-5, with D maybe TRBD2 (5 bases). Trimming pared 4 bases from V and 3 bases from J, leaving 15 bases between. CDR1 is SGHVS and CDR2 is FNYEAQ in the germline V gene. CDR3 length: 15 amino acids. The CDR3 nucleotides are TGTGCCAGCAGCTCCCATGTAGCGATAGAAGAGACCCAGTACTTC. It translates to CASSSHVAIEETQYF.

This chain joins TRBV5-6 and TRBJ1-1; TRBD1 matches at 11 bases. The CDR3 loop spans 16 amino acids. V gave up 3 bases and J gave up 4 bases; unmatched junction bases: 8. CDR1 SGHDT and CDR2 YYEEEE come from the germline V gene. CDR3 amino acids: CASSSRTGGRVTEAFF. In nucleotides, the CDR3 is TGTGCCAGCAGCTCCCGGACAGGGGGCAGGGTCACTGAAGCTTTCTTT.

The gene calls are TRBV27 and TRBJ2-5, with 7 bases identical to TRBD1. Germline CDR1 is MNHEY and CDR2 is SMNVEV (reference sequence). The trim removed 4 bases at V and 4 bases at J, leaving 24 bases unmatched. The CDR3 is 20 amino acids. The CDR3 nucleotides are TGTGCCAGCAGTTACAGACAGGGTGGTACCCCCGTCCCTTCTCTAGAGACCCAGTACTTC. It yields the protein CASSYRQGGTPVPSLETQYF.

CDR3 region: CASSRPGEKLFF. In DNA, the CDR3 is TGTGCCAGCAGCCGCCCTGGGGAAAAACTGTTTTTT. V and J are TRBV9 and TRBJ1-4; D gene unclear. Germline CDR1 reads SGDLS; CDR2 reads YYNGEE. This CDR3 has 12 residues. Trimming removed 4 bases from V and 8 bases from J, with 9 bases in between. The variable domain in full, completed from reference TRBV9 and TRBJ1-4, reads DSGVTQTPKHLITATGQRVTLRCSPRSGDLSVYWYQQSLDQGLQFLIQYYNGEERAKGNILERFSAQQFPDLHSELNLSSLELGDSALYFCASSRPGEKLFFGSGTQLSVL.

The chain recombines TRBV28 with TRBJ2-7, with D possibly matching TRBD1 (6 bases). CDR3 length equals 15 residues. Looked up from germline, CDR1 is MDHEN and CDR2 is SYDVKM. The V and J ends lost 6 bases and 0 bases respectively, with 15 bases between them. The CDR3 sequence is CASRPGATGSYEQYF. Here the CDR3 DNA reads TGTGCCAGCAGACCAGGGGCCACGGGCTCCTACGAGCAGTACTTC.

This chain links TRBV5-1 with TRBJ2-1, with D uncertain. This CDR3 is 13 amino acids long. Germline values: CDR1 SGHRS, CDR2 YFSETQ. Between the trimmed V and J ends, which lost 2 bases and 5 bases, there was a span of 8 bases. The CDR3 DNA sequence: TGCGCCAGCAGCTTCGCCGCCAACAATGAGCAGTTCTTC. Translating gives CASSFAANNEQFF.

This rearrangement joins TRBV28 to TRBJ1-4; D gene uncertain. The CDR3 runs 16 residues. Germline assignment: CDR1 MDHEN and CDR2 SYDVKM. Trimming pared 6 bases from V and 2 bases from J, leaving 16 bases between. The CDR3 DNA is TGTGCCAGCAGCCGAAACAGCGGGCCTACTAATGAAAAACTGTTTTTT. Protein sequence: CASSRNSGPTNEKLFF.

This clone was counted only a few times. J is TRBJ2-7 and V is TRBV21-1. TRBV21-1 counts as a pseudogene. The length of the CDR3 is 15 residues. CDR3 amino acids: CASSPTGTQTGEQYF. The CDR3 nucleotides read TGTGCCAGCAGTCCCACGGGGACCCAAACCGGAGAGCAGTACTTC.

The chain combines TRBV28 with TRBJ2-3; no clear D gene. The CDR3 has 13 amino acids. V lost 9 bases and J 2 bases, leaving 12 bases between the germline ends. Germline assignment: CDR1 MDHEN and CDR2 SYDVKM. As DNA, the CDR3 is TGTGCCAGTATGGAACATAACACAGATACGCAGTATTTT. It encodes CASMEHNTDTQYF.

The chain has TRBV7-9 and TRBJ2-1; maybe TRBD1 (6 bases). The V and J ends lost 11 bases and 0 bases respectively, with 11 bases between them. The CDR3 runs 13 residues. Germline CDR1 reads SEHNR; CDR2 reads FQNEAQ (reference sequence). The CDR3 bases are TGTGCCGGAAGACAGGACTCCTACAATGAGCAGTTCTTC. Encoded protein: CAGRQDSYNEQFF.

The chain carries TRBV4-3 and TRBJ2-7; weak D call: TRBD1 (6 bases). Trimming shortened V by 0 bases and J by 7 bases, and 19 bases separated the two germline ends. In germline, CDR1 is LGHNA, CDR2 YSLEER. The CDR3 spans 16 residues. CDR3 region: CASSQEGPGPRGEQYF. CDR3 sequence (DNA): TGCGCCAGCAGCCAAGAGGGGCCAGGCCCGAGGGGGGAGCAGTACTTC.

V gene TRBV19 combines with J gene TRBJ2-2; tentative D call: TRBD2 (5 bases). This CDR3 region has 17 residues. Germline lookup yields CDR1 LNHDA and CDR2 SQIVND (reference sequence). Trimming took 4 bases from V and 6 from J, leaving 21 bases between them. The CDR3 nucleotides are TGTGCCAGTAGTAACCCGGGAAAGGGATCCTCTTCCGGGGAGCTGTTTTTT. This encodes CASSNPGKGSSSGELFF.

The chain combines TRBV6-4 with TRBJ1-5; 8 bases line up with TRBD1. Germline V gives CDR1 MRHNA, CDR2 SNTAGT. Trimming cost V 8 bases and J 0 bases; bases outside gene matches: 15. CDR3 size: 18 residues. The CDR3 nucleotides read TGTGCCAGCCCCCTCCTTGACAGGGGATCTGATAGCAATCAGCCCCAGCATTTT. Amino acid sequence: CASPLLDRGSDSNQPQHF.

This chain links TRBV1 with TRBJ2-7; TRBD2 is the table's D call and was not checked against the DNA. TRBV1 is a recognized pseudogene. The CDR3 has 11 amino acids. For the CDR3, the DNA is TGCACCAGCACTTTAACTAGCGAGCAGTACTTC. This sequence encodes CTSTLTSEQYF.

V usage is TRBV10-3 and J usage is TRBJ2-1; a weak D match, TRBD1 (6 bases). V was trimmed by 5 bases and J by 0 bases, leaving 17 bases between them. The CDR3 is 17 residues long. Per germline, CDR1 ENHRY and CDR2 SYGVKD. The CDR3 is CAISKGQTTSSYNEQFF. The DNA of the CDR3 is TGTGCCATCAGTAAAGGACAGACTACAAGCTCCTACAATGAGCAGTTCTTC.